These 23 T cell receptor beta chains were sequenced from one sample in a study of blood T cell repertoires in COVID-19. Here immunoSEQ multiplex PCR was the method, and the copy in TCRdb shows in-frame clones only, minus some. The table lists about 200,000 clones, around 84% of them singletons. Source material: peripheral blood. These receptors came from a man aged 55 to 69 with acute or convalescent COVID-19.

The CDR3 protein is CASSTAGERAGELFF. The CDR3 DNA follows: TGCGCCAGCAGCACGGCAGGGGAACGAGCCGGGGAGCTGTTTTTT. V gene TRBV5-1 combines with J gene TRBJ2-2; perhaps TRBD1 as D (6 bases). Germline CDR1 and CDR2: SGHRS and YFSETQ. The germline V and J ends were trimmed by 4 bases and 6 bases, with 16 bases remaining between them. The CDR3 consists of 15 residues. Filled out from reference TRBV5-1 and TRBJ2-2, the complete variable domain reads KAGVTQTPRYLIKTRGQQVTLSCSPISGHRSVSWYQQTPGQGLQFLFEYFSETQRNKGNFPGRFSGRQFSNSRSEMNVSTLELGDSALYLCASSTAGERAGELFFGEGSRLTVL.

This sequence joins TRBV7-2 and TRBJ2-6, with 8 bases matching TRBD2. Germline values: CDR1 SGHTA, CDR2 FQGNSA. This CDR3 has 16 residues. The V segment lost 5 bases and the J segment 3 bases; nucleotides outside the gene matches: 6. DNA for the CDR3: TGTGCCAGCAGCCGGGGGGGACTAGGTGGGGCCAACGTCCTGACTTTC. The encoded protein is CASSRGGLGGANVLTF.

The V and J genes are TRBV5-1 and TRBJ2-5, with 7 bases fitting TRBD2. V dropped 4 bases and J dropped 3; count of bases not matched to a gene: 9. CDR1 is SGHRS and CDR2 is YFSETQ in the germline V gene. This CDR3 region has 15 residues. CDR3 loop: CASSRVGGGEETQYF. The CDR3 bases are TGCGCCAGCAGCAGGGTGGGCGGGGGAGAAGAGACCCAGTACTTC.

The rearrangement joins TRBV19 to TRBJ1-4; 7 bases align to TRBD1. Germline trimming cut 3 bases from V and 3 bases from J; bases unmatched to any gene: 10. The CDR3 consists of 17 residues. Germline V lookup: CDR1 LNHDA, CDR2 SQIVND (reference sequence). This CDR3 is CASSMRAGGASNEKLFF. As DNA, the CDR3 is TGTGCCAGTAGTATGCGGGCAGGGGGAGCCTCTAATGAAAAACTGTTTTTT.

The CDR3 protein is CASSQDTGSSYEQYF. In DNA form, the CDR3 reads TGCGCCAGCAGCCAGGATACAGGGAGCTCCTACGAGCAGTACTTC. The V gene is TRBV4-1, the J gene TRBJ2-7, with D perhaps matching TRBD1 (6 bases). Between the trimmed V and J ends, which lost 3 bases and 0 bases, there was a span of 12 bases. This CDR3 has 15 residues. Per the germline V gene, CDR1 is MGHRA and CDR2 is YSYEKL.

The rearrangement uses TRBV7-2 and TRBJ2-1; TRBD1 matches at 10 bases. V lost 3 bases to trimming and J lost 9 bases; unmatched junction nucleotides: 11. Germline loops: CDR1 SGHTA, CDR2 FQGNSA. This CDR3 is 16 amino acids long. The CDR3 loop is CASSFGQGGRSSEQFF. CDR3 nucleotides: TGTGCCAGCAGCTTTGGACAGGGGGGTCGAAGTAGTGAGCAGTTCTTC.

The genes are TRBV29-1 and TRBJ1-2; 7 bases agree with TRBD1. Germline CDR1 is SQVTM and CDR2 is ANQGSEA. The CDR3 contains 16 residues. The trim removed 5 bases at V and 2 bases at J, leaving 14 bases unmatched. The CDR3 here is CSVNKREQGPNYGYTF. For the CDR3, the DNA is TGCAGCGTTAACAAGAGAGAACAGGGGCCAAACTATGGCTACACCTTC.

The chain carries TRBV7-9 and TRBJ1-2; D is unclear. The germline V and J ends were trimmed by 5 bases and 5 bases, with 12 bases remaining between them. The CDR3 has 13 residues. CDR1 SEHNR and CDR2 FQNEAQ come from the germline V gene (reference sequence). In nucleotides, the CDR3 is TGTGCCAGCAGCCCCGCCGCCGGGTATGGCTACACCTTC. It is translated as CASSPAAGYGYTF.

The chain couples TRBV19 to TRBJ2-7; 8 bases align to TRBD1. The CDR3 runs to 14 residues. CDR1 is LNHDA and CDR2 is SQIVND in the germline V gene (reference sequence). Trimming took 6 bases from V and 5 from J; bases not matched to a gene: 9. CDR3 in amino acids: CASSPRRRGHEQYF. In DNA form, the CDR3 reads TGTGCCAGTAGCCCCCGGCGCAGGGGGCACGAGCAGTACTTC.

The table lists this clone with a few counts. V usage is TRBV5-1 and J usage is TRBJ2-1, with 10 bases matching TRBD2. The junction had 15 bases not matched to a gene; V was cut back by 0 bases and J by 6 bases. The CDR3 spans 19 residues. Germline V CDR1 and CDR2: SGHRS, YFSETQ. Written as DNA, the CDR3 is TGCGCCAGCAGCTTGGTGATGAGAACTAGCGGGACGAGTGGCAATGAGCAGTTCTTC. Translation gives CASSLVMRTSGTSGNEQFF.

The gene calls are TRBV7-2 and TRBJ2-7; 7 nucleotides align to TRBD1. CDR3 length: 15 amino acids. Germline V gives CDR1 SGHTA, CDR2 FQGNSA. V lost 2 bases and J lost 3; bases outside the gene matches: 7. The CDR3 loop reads CASSLNRGQGYEQYF. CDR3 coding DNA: TGTGCCAGCAGCTTAAACAGGGGTCAGGGCTACGAGCAGTACTTC.

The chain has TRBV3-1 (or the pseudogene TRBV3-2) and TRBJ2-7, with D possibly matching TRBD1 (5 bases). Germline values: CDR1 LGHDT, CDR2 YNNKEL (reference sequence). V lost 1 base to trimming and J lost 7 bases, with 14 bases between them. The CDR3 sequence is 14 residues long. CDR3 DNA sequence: TGTGCCAGCAGCCAAGGCGCAGGGTCGGATGAGCAGTACTTC. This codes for CASSQGAGSDEQYF.

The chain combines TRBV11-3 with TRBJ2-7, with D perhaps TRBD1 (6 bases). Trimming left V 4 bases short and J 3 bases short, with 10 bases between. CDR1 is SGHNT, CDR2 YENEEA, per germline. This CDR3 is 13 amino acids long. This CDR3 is CASSSGQNYEQYF. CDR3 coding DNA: TGTGCCAGCAGCTCCGGACAGAACTACGAGCAGTACTTC. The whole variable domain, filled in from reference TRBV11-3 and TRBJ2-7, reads EAGVVQSPRYKIIEKKQPVAFWCNPISGHNTLYWYLQNLGQGPELLIRYENEEAVDDSQLPKDRFSAERLKGVDSTLKIQPAELGDSAVYLCASSSGQNYEQYFGPGTRLTVT.

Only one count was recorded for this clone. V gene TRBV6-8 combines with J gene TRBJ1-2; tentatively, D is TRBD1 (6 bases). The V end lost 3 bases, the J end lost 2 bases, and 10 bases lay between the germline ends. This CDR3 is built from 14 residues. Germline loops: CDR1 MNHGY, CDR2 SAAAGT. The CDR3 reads CASSYRGANYGYTF. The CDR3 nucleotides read TGTGCCAGCAGTTATCGGGGGGCCAACTATGGCTACACCTTC.

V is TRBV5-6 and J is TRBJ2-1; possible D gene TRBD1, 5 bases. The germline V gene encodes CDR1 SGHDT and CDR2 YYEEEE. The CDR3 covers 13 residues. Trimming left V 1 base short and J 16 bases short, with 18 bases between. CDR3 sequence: CASSLSGYQIEFF. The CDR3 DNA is TGTGCCAGCAGCTTGTCAGGGTATCAAATTGAATTCTTC.

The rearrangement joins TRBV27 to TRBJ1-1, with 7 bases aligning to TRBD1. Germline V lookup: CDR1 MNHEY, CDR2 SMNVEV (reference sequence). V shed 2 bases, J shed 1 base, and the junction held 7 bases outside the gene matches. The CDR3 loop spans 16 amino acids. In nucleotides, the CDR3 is TGTGCCAGCAGTTTAGGAAACAGGGGAAGGAACACTGAAGCTTTCTTT. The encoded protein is CASSLGNRGRNTEAFF.

This CDR3 reads CSVAGYYEQYF. CDR3 DNA sequence: TGCAGCGTTGCAGGCTACTACGAGCAGTACTTC. This rearrangement joins TRBV29-1 to TRBJ2-7, with no clear D. Germline V gene lookup returns CDR1 SQVTM and CDR2 ANQGSEA. The V gene lost 4 bases and the J gene lost 3 bases, with 7 bases spanning the gap. The CDR3 spans 11 residues.

The CDR3 coding sequence is TGTGCCAGCAGTCCACAGGGGGCTGGGCAGCCCCAGCATTTT. Translated, it gives CASSPQGAGQPQHF. This chain connects TRBV28 to TRBJ1-5; 9 bases are a match to TRBD1. V shed 5 bases and J 7 bases; nucleotides not matched to a gene: 6. The germline V gene encodes CDR1 MDHEN and CDR2 SYDVKM. The CDR3 sequence is 14 residues long.

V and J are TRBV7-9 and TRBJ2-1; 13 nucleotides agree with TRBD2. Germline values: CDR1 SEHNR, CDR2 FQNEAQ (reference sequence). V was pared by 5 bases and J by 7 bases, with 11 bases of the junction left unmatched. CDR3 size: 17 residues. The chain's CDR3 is CASSQGTSGDRGNEQFF. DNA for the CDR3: TGTGCCAGCAGCCAAGGGACTAGCGGGGACCGGGGGAATGAGCAGTTCTTC.

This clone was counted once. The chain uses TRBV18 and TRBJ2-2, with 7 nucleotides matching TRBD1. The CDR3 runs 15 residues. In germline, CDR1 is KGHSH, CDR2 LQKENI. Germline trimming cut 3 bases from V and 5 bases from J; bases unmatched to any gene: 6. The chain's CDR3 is CASSPDRAITGELFF. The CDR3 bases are TGTGCCAGCTCACCTGACAGGGCGATTACCGGGGAGCTGTTTTTT.

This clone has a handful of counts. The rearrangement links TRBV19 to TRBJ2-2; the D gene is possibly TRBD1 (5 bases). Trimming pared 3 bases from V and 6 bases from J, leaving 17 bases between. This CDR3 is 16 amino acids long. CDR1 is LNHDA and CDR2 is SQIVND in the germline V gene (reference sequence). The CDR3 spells CASSILKFRVAGELFF. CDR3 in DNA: TGTGCCAGTAGTATTTTAAAGTTCAGGGTGGCCGGGGAGCTGTTTTTT.

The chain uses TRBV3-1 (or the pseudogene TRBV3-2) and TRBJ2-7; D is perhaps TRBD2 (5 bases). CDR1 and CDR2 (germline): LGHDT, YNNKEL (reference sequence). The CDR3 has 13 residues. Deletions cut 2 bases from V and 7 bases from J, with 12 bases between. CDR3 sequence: CASSQFGVWEQYF. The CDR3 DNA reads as TGTGCCAGCAGCCAATTCGGGGTGTGGGAGCAGTACTTC.

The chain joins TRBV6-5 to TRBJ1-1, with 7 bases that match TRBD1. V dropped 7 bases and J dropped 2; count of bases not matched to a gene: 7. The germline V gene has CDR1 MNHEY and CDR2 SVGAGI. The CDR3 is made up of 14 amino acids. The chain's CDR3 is CASMGTAVNTEAFF. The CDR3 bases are TGTGCCAGCATGGGGACAGCGGTTAACACTGAAGCTTTCTTT.